These 24 T cell receptor beta chains were sequenced from one sample in a study of T cells after yellow fever vaccination. TCRdb recomputed calls from the 5' RACE reads with MiXCR, one row per CDR3 protein. The profile covers 300,000 or so distinct CDR3 sequences, with 6.8% appearing a single time and around 17% taken by the ten largest. This sample comprised PBMCs, obtained about 49 days after the first yellow fever vaccination. The receptors come from a man aged 18 to 29 who received the YFV17D yellow fever vaccine.

The chain uses TRBV7-8 and TRBJ2-1, with 12 bases fitting TRBD2. CDR3 length equals 16 residues. V dropped 3 bases and J dropped 3; count of bases not matched to a gene: 3. Germline lookup yields CDR1 SGHVS and CDR2 FQNEAQ. The CDR3 nucleotides are TGTGCCAGCAGCTTTGGACTAGCGGGGTTCTACAATGAGCAGTTCTTC. This sequence encodes CASSFGLAGFYNEQFF.

The gene calls are TRBV20-1 and TRBJ2-7, with unresolved D. CDR3 length equals 12 residues. CDR1 and CDR2 from the germline V gene are DFQATT and SNEGSKA (reference sequence). Trimming removed 0 bases from V and 3 bases from J, with 6 bases in between. Here the CDR3 DNA reads TGCAGTGCTAGAGATAGGCTCTACGAGCAGTACTTC. Translating it yields CSARDRLYEQYF.

V and J are TRBV5-1 and TRBJ2-5; D uncertain. CDR1 is SGHRS, CDR2 YFSETQ, per germline. V was pared by 1 base and J by 4 bases, with 11 bases between. The CDR3 is made up of 14 amino acids. Here the CDR3 DNA reads TGCGCCAGCAGCTTGCGGACCAAAGGAGAGACCCAGTACTTC. Amino acid sequence: CASSLRTKGETQYF.

The sample holds many counts of this clonotype. The genes are TRBV5-1 and TRBJ2-4, with D hard to call. The V and J ends lost 4 bases and 8 bases respectively, with 16 bases between them. The CDR3 contains 14 residues. Looked up from germline, CDR1 is SGHRS and CDR2 is YFSETQ. The CDR3 is CASSADSYGDIQYF. The CDR3 DNA follows: TGCGCCAGCAGCGCCGACTCGTATGGGGACATTCAGTACTTC.

This clonotype came up a few times. The rearrangement links TRBV9 to TRBJ1-1; tentative D call: TRBD1 (6 bases). V was shortened by 4 bases and J by 6 bases, with 10 bases between the two germline ends. This CDR3 is built from 12 residues. Germline V gene data show CDR1 as SGDLS and CDR2 as YYNGEE. CDR3 sequence (DNA): TGTGCCAGCAGCCCTGGACAGTCTGAAGCTTTCTTT. This codes for CASSPGQSEAFF.

This clonotype was found a few times. V is TRBV4-1 and J is TRBJ2-1; D is possibly TRBD2 (6 bases). Germline CDR1 reads MGHRA; CDR2 reads YSYEKL. The V gene lost 4 bases and the J gene lost 5 bases, with 18 bases spanning the gap. The CDR3 spans 16 residues. CDR3 DNA: TGCGCCAGCAGCCTCAGCTGGCGGGGAGTGGACAATGAGCAGTTCTTC. It is translated as CASSLSWRGVDNEQFF.

The rearrangement joins TRBV20-1 to TRBJ2-5, with 10 bases lining up with TRBD2. The CDR3 is made up of 13 amino acids. Germline lookup yields CDR1 DFQATT and CDR2 SNEGSKA (reference sequence). V lost 3 bases to trimming and J lost 5 bases; unmatched junction nucleotides: 3. In DNA, the CDR3 is TGCAGTGCTAGGGTGACTAGCGGGGAGACCCAGTACTTC. As protein: CSARVTSGETQYF.

This clonotype was observed a few times. The chain recombines TRBV18 with TRBJ2-3, with D maybe TRBD1 (6 bases). This CDR3 has 13 amino acids. Germline V gene data show CDR1 as KGHSH and CDR2 as LQKENI. Trimming left V 3 bases short and J 5 bases short, with 9 bases between. The CDR3 nucleotides read TGTGCCAGCTCACCCACAGGGTTAGATACGCAGTATTTT. It encodes CASSPTGLDTQYF.

This chain joins TRBV4-3 and TRBJ1-4, with TRBD1 matching 8 bases. Germline V gene data show CDR1 as LGHNA and CDR2 as YSLEER. V was pared by 0 bases and J by 11 bases, with 11 bases of the junction left unmatched. The CDR3 consists of 16 residues. DNA for the CDR3: TGCGCCAGCAGCCAAGAGCCCCAGGGGGCGCAAAAGAAACTGTTTTTT. Residues: CASSQEPQGAQKKLFF.

This clonotype was detected ten times or more. CDR3 loop: CASSPGPSYNSPLHF. Here the CDR3 DNA reads TGTGCCAGCAGCCCTGGGCCAAGCTATAATTCACCCCTCCACTTT. V is TRBV7-2 and J is TRBJ1-6; D remains unclear. The CDR3 length is 15 residues. V lost 5 bases and J lost 3, with 11 bases in between. CDR1 and CDR2 from the germline V gene are SGHTA and FQGNSA.

This clonotype was observed at least ten times. V usage is TRBV12-3 or TRBV12-4 and J usage is TRBJ2-1, with a weak D call TRBD2 (7 bases). V shed 4 bases and J shed 10 bases, with 23 bases lying between them. The CDR3 spans 16 residues. The CDR3 loop is CASSSPRRGAGGEQFF. The CDR3 coding sequence is TGTGCCAGCAGTTCCCCCCGTCGGGGGGCTGGGGGGGAGCAGTTCTTC.

The chain is built from TRBV5-1 and TRBJ1-6; unclear D gene. The CDR3 covers 15 residues. Germline V lookup: CDR1 SGHRS, CDR2 YFSETQ. V was cut by 2 bases and J by 10 bases, with 16 bases left in between. The CDR3 region is CASSLEGLEYSPLHF. The CDR3 coding sequence is TGCGCCAGCAGCTTAGAAGGGTTAGAGTACTCACCCCTCCACTTT. Based on the CDR3 plus reference TRBV5-1 and TRBJ1-6, the full variable domain is KAGVTQTPRYLIKTRGQQVTLSCSPISGHRSVSWYQQTPGQGLQFLFEYFSETQRNKGNFPGRFSGRQFSNSRSEMNVSTLELGDSALYLCASSLEGLEYSPLHFGNGTRLTVT.

This clonotype was detected only a few times. The chain recombines TRBV12-3 or TRBV12-4 with TRBJ2-1; TRBD2 matches at 7 bases. V was pared by 6 bases and J by 7 bases, with 15 bases of the junction left unmatched. The CDR3 consists of 16 residues. The CDR3 nucleotides are TGTGCCAGCAGGAGGCGGGGGAGCCAAGAGACAAATGAGCAGTTCTTC. Its translation: CASRRRGSQETNEQFF.

The sample holds many counts of this clonotype. The J gene is TRBJ2-3, the V gene TRBV7-9; 11 bases match TRBD2. The trim removed 2 bases at V and 3 bases at J, leaving 4 bases unmatched. The CDR3 contains 16 residues. The germline V gene has CDR1 SEHNR and CDR2 FQNEAQ (reference sequence). CDR3 in amino acids: CASSLLAGGVTDTQYF. CDR3 in DNA: TGTGCCAGCAGCTTACTAGCGGGGGGAGTAACAGATACGCAGTATTTT. Full variable domain (outside the CDR3, taken from reference TRBV7-9 and TRBJ2-3): DTGVSQNPRHKITKRGQNVTFRCDPISEHNRLYWYRQTLGQGPEFLTYFQNEAQLEKSRLLSDRFSAERPKGSFSTLEIQRTEQGDSAMYLCASSLLAGGVTDTQYFGPGTRLTVL.

This chain joins TRBV9 and TRBJ2-1, with 7 bases fitting TRBD1. J gave up 9 bases and V 4 bases, and 7 bases lay outside the gene matches. CDR1 SGDLS and CDR2 YYNGEE come from the germline V gene. This CDR3 contains 13 residues. CDR3 residues: CASSRTGVSEQFF. In DNA form, the CDR3 reads TGTGCCAGCAGCCGTACAGGGGTCTCTGAGCAGTTCTTC.

There are a few counts of this clonotype. The chain combines TRBV24-1 with TRBJ2-1; 11 bases fit TRBD1. CDR1 and CDR2 from the germline V gene are KGHDR and SFDVKD. This CDR3 is built from 13 residues. Germline trimming cut 7 bases from V and 5 bases from J; bases unmatched to any gene: 0. The CDR3 loop is CATRGQGDNEQFF. CDR3 DNA sequence: TGTGCCACCAGGGGACAGGGGGACAATGAGCAGTTCTTC.

This clonotype was seen ten or more times. V and J are TRBV7-2 and TRBJ2-5; D call uncertain. In germline, CDR1 is SGHTA, CDR2 FQGNSA. The V end lost 1 base, the J end lost 9 bases, and 12 bases lay between the germline ends. The CDR3 length is 13 residues. In DNA form, the CDR3 reads TGTGCCAGCAGCTTAGAGTCTTTGAGTCCCCAGTACTTC. Protein: CASSLESLSPQYF.

The chain joins TRBV13 to TRBJ2-5; TRBD1 matches 7 bases. Germline trimming cut 5 bases from V and 3 bases from J; bases unmatched to any gene: 3. In germline, CDR1 is PRHDT, CDR2 FYEKMQ (reference sequence). The CDR3 consists of 13 residues. CDR3 nucleotides: TGTGCCAGCAGCCCCAGGGGGAAAGAGACCCAGTACTTC. The encoded protein is CASSPRGKETQYF.

This clonotype was observed a few times. The DNA of the CDR3 is TGTGCCAGCAGCTTGGTAGGACTAGCGGGAGAGACCCAGTACTTC. Translated, it gives CASSLVGLAGETQYF. This chain connects TRBV7-9 to TRBJ2-5; TRBD2 matches 11 bases. The CDR3 is 15 residues long. Germline assignment: CDR1 SEHNR and CDR2 FQNEAQ (reference sequence). V gave up 3 bases and J gave up 4 bases; unmatched junction bases: 4.

This clonotype was picked up many times. V is TRBV2 and J is TRBJ1-1; maybe TRBD1 (6 bases). Germline-derived CDR1 and CDR2 are SNHLY and FYNNEI. The ends were cut back, 5 bases at V and 4 bases at J, with 20 bases in the middle. This CDR3 is built from 16 residues. CDR3 in amino acids: CASSPRSTGTGTEAFF. CDR3 nucleotides: TGTGCCAGCAGTCCCAGGAGCACAGGGACGGGCACTGAAGCTTTCTTT.

V is TRBV4-3 and J is TRBJ2-2; unclear D gene. In germline, CDR1 is LGHNA, CDR2 YSLEER. The V gene lost 0 bases and the J gene lost 2 bases, with 7 bases spanning the gap. The CDR3 runs to 15 residues. This chain's CDR3 is CASSQEGYNTGELFF. The CDR3, as DNA: TGCGCCAGCAGCCAAGAAGGGTATAACACCGGGGAGCTGTTTTTT.

This clonotype was observed a few times. The chain recombines TRBV3-1 with TRBJ2-3, with TRBD2 identical over 8 bases. Germline assignment: CDR1 LGHDT and CDR2 YNNKEL (reference sequence). Trimming removed 4 bases from V and 4 bases from J; junction bases left unmatched: 13. CDR3 length equals 17 residues. CDR3 region: CASSRIYERGTSDTQYF. The CDR3 DNA sequence: TGTGCCAGCAGCCGAATTTACGAGCGGGGGACTTCAGATACGCAGTATTTT.

This clonotype has a handful of counts. The chain combines TRBV20-1 with TRBJ1-2, with a weak D call TRBD1 (6 bases). The germline CDR1 and CDR2 sequences are DFQATT and SNEGSKA (reference sequence). The V end was cut by 8 bases, the J end by 3 bases, with 19 bases between. This CDR3 contains 14 residues. The CDR3 is CSPTQPSGDYGYTF. For the CDR3, the DNA is TGCAGTCCCACCCAGCCCTCAGGGGACTATGGCTACACCTTC.

This clonotype was picked up many times. The rearrangement links TRBV3-1 to TRBJ2-1; 9 bases fit TRBD2. The germline V gene encodes CDR1 LGHDT and CDR2 YNNKEL (reference sequence). Trimming removed 11 bases from V and 0 bases from J; junction bases left unmatched: 2. The CDR3 covers 13 residues. This chain's CDR3 is CAAGGSSYNEQFF. The CDR3 bases are TGTGCCGCGGGGGGGAGCTCCTACAATGAGCAGTTCTTC.